A single sample is the source of the 16 T cell receptor beta chains below, sequenced in a study of T cells in Graves' hyperthyroidism and ophthalmopathy. Amplification of TCR beta CDR3 regions used RNA as the template. Initially, a first-round RT-PCR of the TCR CDR3 employed the HTBI primer set. TCRdb re-analysed the multiplex PCR reads in MiXCR, keeping a single row per CDR3 protein. The data contain almost 600,000 distinct CDR3 sequences, roughly 14% of them singletons. Sequencing was performed on blood. These receptor sequences come from a woman in her 30s with Graves' hyperthyroidism that later progressed to Graves' ophthalmopathy.

V is TRBV6-1 and J is TRBJ2-5; 10 bases map to TRBD2. Germline CDR1 MNHNS, CDR2 SASEGT. Trimming cost V 2 bases and J 7 bases; bases outside gene matches: 4. The CDR3 covers 14 residues. The CDR3 nucleotides read TGTGCCAGCAGTGAACTAGCGGGGGTAGGGACCCAGTACTTC. It specifies CASSELAGVGTQYF.

In this sample, this clonotype turned up many times. CDR3 sequence reads: CASSSAFPGGDEQFF. Here the CDR3 DNA reads TGTGCCAGCAGTTCCGCGTTCCCCGGGGGCGATGAGCAGTTCTTC. J is TRBJ2-1 and V is TRBV2, with D possibly being TRBD1 or TRBD2 (6 bases each). The CDR3 is made up of 15 amino acids. Looked up from germline, CDR1 is SNHLY and CDR2 is FYNNEI. With 5 bases removed from V and 8 bases from J, the gap between germline ends came to 19 bases.

V usage is TRBV7-9 and J usage is TRBJ2-1, with a tentative D call TRBD2 (5 bases). The V gene lost 2 bases and the J gene lost 7 bases, with 9 bases spanning the gap. The CDR3 length is 13 residues. CDR1 is SEHNR and CDR2 is FQNEAQ in the germline V gene (reference sequence). The CDR3 sequence is CASSLTGWNEQFF. For the CDR3, the DNA is TGTGCCAGCAGCTTAACGGGGTGGAATGAGCAGTTCTTC.

This chain uses TRBV18 with TRBJ2-2; no clear D. Germline V gene lookup returns CDR1 KGHSH and CDR2 LQKENI. Trimming removed 3 bases from V and 7 bases from J, with 9 bases in between. This CDR3 is built from 13 residues. The CDR3 DNA is TGTGCCAGCTCACCCAGCCCTGACGGGGAGCTGTTTTTT. Its protein is CASSPSPDGELFF.

CDR3 loop: CASSLALGLYEQYF. In DNA form, the CDR3 reads TGTGCCAGCAGCTTAGCGCTCGGACTGTACGAGCAGTACTTC. The chain couples TRBV7-9 to TRBJ2-7, with D possibly being TRBD2 (5 bases). The CDR3 spans 14 residues. Germline V CDR1 and CDR2: SEHNR, FQNEAQ (reference sequence). The V gene lost 0 bases and the J gene lost 4 bases, with 10 bases spanning the gap.

This clonotype has ten or more counts. This chain links TRBV29-1 with TRBJ1-4; 8 bases are a match to TRBD1. Germline trimming cut 4 bases from V and 7 bases from J; bases unmatched to any gene: 5. Germline V gives CDR1 SQVTM, CDR2 ANQGSEA. This CDR3 is 13 amino acids long. This CDR3 reads CSVAQGASEKLFF. Written as DNA, the CDR3 is TGCAGCGTTGCTCAGGGGGCGAGTGAAAAACTGTTTTTT.

In its sample, this clonotype was seen a few times. CDR3 coding DNA: TGTGCCTGGAGTGTACCGGGGGAAGGCTACACCTTC. It encodes CAWSVPGEGYTF. The chain is built from TRBV30 and TRBJ1-2; maybe TRBD1 (5 bases). The CDR3 is 12 amino acids. Between the trimmed V and J ends, which lost 0 bases and 8 bases, there was a span of 10 bases. In germline, CDR1 is GTSNPN, CDR2 SVGIG (reference sequence).

This clonotype was counted many times. This chain links TRBV29-1 with TRBJ2-1; TRBD2 aligns across 9 bases. This CDR3 region has 13 residues. V lost 6 bases to trimming and J lost 9 bases; unmatched junction nucleotides: 9. Looked up from germline, CDR1 is SQVTM and CDR2 is ANQGSEA. CDR3 sequence reads: CSVGSGSYREQFF. The CDR3 DNA reads TGCAGCGTGGGTAGCGGGAGTTACCGTGAGCAGTTCTTC.

This clonotype came up many times. This chain joins TRBV18 and TRBJ1-1; D is perhaps TRBD1 (6 bases). The V gene's germline CDR1 is KGHSH and CDR2 LQKENI. The CDR3 is 13 residues long. V lost 8 bases and J 1 base, leaving 11 bases between the germline ends. The CDR3 DNA reads as TGTGCCAGCAGCTCACAGGGGAACACTGAAGCTTTCTTT. As protein: CASSSQGNTEAFF.

Ten or more counts support this clonotype. J is TRBJ2-5 and V is TRBV6-1, with no clear D. Germline V gene data show CDR1 as MNHNS and CDR2 as SASEGT. V was pared by 1 base and J by 3 bases, with 12 bases between. This CDR3 has 15 residues. The CDR3 coding sequence is TGTGCCAGCAGTGAAGTCGGCACCGGCAAAGAGACCCAGTACTTC. Encoded protein: CASSEVGTGKETQYF.

The CDR3 DNA follows: TGTGCCAGCAGCCCCGCTAGCCGGGGTTCGTTAGACATTCAGTACTTC. Translated: CASSPASRGSLDIQYF. The rearrangement joins TRBV7-9 to TRBJ2-4, with D perhaps matching TRBD2 (5 bases). In germline, CDR1 is SEHNR, CDR2 FQNEAQ (reference sequence). The CDR3 loop spans 16 amino acids. V was clipped by 5 bases and J by 8 bases, with 22 bases between them.

In this sample, this clonotype turned up many times. The chain joins TRBV20-1 to TRBJ2-5; D not certain. The CDR3 is 12 amino acids. Germline V gene sequence: CDR1 DFQATT, CDR2 SNEGSKA (reference sequence). Trimming pared 3 bases from V and 2 bases from J, leaving 7 bases between. The CDR3 sequence is CSARLTQETQYF. In DNA form, the CDR3 reads TGCAGTGCTAGGTTGACACAAGAGACCCAGTACTTC.

This chain uses TRBV7-8 with TRBJ2-3; perhaps TRBD2 as D (6 bases). The CDR3 has 14 amino acids. Germline V CDR1 and CDR2: SGHVS, FQNEAQ. V was pared by 0 bases and J by 11 bases, with 15 bases between. CDR3 bases: TGTGCCAGCAGCTTAGCCAGCGGGCTCTGGGGGCAGTATTTT. Its protein product is CASSLASGLWGQYF.

This clonotype was found many times. This sequence joins TRBV11-2 and TRBJ2-7, with D perhaps matching TRBD1 (5 bases). The CDR3 totals 13 residues. Trimming left V 1 base short and J 7 bases short, with 11 bases between. In germline, CDR1 is SGHAT, CDR2 FQNNGV. The CDR3 nucleotides read TGTGCCAGCAGCTTAGGACAGATTCGGGAGCAGTACTTC. Translated, it gives CASSLGQIREQYF.

As for this clonotype: A much larger clone sits a single nucleotide away, making a read error possible. This chain joins TRBV24-1 and TRBJ2-1; TRBD2 might be the D (5 bases). CDR3 length: 14 amino acids. Germline assignment: CDR1 KGHDR and CDR2 SFDVKD. The V and J ends lost 1 base and 9 bases respectively, with 12 bases between them. The CDR3 DNA reads as TGTGCCACCAGTGATTTCGGGCGAGGGAGTGAGCAGTTCTTC. Its protein product is CATSDFGRGSEQFF.

Many counts were recorded for this clonotype. The chain couples TRBV5-1 to TRBJ2-1; the D gene is possibly TRBD1 (5 bases). Germline V CDR1 and CDR2: SGHRS, YFSETQ. CDR3 length equals 14 residues. V lost 3 bases to trimming and J lost 2 bases, with 9 bases between them. The DNA of the CDR3 is TGCGCCAGCAGCTCGAAGACAGCCTACAATGAGCAGTTCTTC. It specifies CASSSKTAYNEQFF.